These 6 T cell receptor beta chains share one sample of origin, sequenced in a study of T-cell reconstitution after alpha-beta-depleted transplantation in children (dated by TCRdb to about 2016). The treatment or condition label on this specimen signifies: allogeneic hematopoietic cell transplantation with graft depleted of TCRalphabeta T cells and CD19 B cells. Libraries were built with PCR. TCRdb lists the instrument as Illumina HiSeq 2500. To normalize quantification of the TCRbeta repertoire, the TCR libraries were built with molecular barcoding that relied on unique molecular identifiers. TCRdb passed the public sequencing reads through fastp at Q25 and MiXCR, retaining productive beta sequences. Each CDR3 protein gets just one entry, which takes the most common genes and DNA from the rows behind it. The sample profile shows 700,000 or so distinct CDR3 sequences; about an eighth of them were found once. The top ten constitute approximately 0.8% of the sample.

Specimen: PBMCs, collected before TCRalphabeta/CD19-depleted stem cell transplant. These receptor sequences come from a girl aged 2 to 10 with congenital amegakaryocytic thrombocytopenia, due to receive a stem cell transplant.

The V gene is TRBV12-3 or TRBV12-4, the J gene TRBJ2-2; possibly TRBD2 for D (5 bases). This CDR3 region has 13 residues. The V gene lost 7 bases and the J gene lost 4 bases, with 10 bases spanning the gap. CDR3 sequence (DNA): TGTGCCAGCAAGGCTAGCTCCACCGGGGAGCTGTTTTTT. Translation: CASKASSTGELFF.

The J gene is TRBJ2-2, the V gene TRBV28; 10 bases line up with TRBD1. Unmatched junction bases numbered 13, after V lost 3 bases and J lost 0 bases. The length of the CDR3 is 20 residues. Germline CDR1 MDHEN, CDR2 SYDVKM. The CDR3 reads CASSLGQGRLAYPNTGELFF. The DNA for the CDR3 is TGTGCCAGCAGTTTGGGACAGGGGCGACTAGCGTATCCGAACACCGGGGAGCTGTTTTTT.

This clonotype was seen many times. The chain is built from TRBV6-2 or TRBV6-3 and TRBJ2-7; no reliable D call. V lost 0 bases to trimming and J lost 4 bases, with 4 bases between them. Looked up from germline, CDR1 is MNHEY and CDR2 is SVGEGT. The CDR3 is 12 amino acids. CDR3 sequence reads: CASSYSHYEQYF. The CDR3 DNA reads TGTGCCAGCAGTTACTCTCATTACGAGCAGTACTTC.

This clonotype was seen at least ten times. The chain employs TRBV5-1 and TRBJ2-3; weak D call: TRBD2 (5 bases). CDR1 and CDR2 from the germline V gene are SGHRS and YFSETQ. V dropped 3 bases and J dropped 1 base, with 15 bases sitting between them. The CDR3 length is 16 residues. The CDR3: CASSSGGRPRTDTQYF. The CDR3 bases are TGCGCCAGCAGCTCCGGTGGGAGACCACGCACAGATACGCAGTATTTT.

J is TRBJ1-5 and V is TRBV7-2, with D possibly TRBD1 on 5 matching bases. The CDR3 has 15 amino acids. The V gene lost 5 bases and the J gene lost 3 bases, with 14 bases spanning the gap. CDR1 SGHTA and CDR2 FQGNSA come from the germline V gene. The CDR3, as DNA: TGTGCCAGCAGCACCAGGACGGACAACAATCAGCCCCAGCATTTT. Its protein product is CASSTRTDNNQPQHF. Full variable domain (rest looked up from reference TRBV7-2 and TRBJ1-5): GAGVSQSPSNKVTEKGKDVELRCDPISGHTALYWYRQSLGQGLEFLIYFQGNSAPDKSGLPSDRFSAERTGGSVSTLTIQRTQQEDSAVYLCASSTRTDNNQPQHFGDGTRLSIL.

The chain couples TRBV5-1 to TRBJ2-7; the match to TRBD2 covers 9 bases. J lost 6 bases, V lost 3 bases, and 7 bases had no gene match. This CDR3 region has 14 residues. The germline gives CDR1 SGHRS, CDR2 YFSETQ. CDR3 in DNA: TGCGCCAGCAGCTCGGAGGCTAGCGGGACCGAGCAGTACTTC. Residues: CASSSEASGTEQYF.